This T cell receptor beta chain was sequenced in a study of CD8 T cells in Susac syndrome (dated by TCRdb to between 2018 and 2021). Concerning the study at large: The study used repertoire sequencing to test whether antigen drove CD8+ T cell activation and differentiation in Susac syndrome. CD8+ T cell repertoire clonality was compared between about a dozen healthy donors, roughly 14 Susac syndrome patients and roughly 15 multiple sclerosis patients.

For CDR1 and CDR2, the germline V gene (reference sequence) lists DFQATT and SNEGSKA. The CDR3 numbers 12 residues from cysteine through phenylalanine. CDR3 DNA only is kept here, 36 bases in frame from base 1. Trimmed from V: 1 base; trimmed from J: 12 bases; junction bases lacking a gene match: 7. What the work shows at the level of the full study, not this receptor alone: The number of individuals in the TCR sequencing and HLA analysis was acknowledged as relatively small.

RNA was extracted using the RNeasy kit, and roughly 0.45 to 1 microgram was reverse transcribed with random hexamers. The immunoSEQ multiplex PCR assay, covering 54 Vbeta and 13 Jbeta segments, was used to amplify TCR beta CDR3 regions. PCR amplification bias was corrected using a synthetic template baseline for primer optimization and computational correction. Per the authors' processing: Reads were annotated to V, D and J genes according to IMGT and were analyzed with immunoSEQ Analyzer, with only productive sequences retained. Clonality was computed as one minus Shannon entropy normalized by log2 of the number of productive unique sequences. Public and private clones were assessed among the 100 most prevalent clones of each patient and control. Clones were defined as Susac-specific when absent from the healthy and MS cohorts, from over a thousand published viral clones and from other ImmuneACCESS disease sequences. TCRdb trimmed the raw reads at Q25, called clones with MiXCR and kept productive beta chains. For every CDR3 protein sequence, its rows merge into one entry that carries the most common genes and DNA. Clone size and V and J calls follow TCRdb, not the original study. The sample includes about 290,000 distinct CDR3 sequences, with about nine tenths observed a single time. The top ten clones comprise approximately 0.2% of the sample.

Concerning this clonotype itself: Its antigen target is currently unknown. Per-nucleotide qualities are absent, and no much larger clonotype sits a single base away.

Peripheral blood CD8+ and CD4+ T cells from healthy donors, Susac syndrome patients and multiple sclerosis patients were profiled by high-throughput TCR beta sequencing. The multiple sclerosis controls were treatment-naive patients whose relapsing-remitting disease, either stable or active, fulfilled the revised McDonald criteria. CD8+ TEMRA cells were enriched by FACS, while bulk CD8+ and CD4+ T cells were purified by magnetic negative isolation. Blood was collected in EDTA tubes and processed within 24 hours, with PBMCs isolated through density gradient centrifugation. PBMCs intended for TCR sequencing were cryopreserved in liquid nitrogen and thawed later in a water bath at 37 degrees C. The sorted or isolated CD4+, CD8+ and CD8+ TEMRA cells reached a purity of at least 90%.

Source material: CD8+ T cells from PBMCs. The rearranged chain carries TRBV20-1 and TRBJ2-7; 9 bases in between match TRBD2. This clonotype was sampled from a human donor with multiple sclerosis. The base sequence is TGCAGTGCTAGAGTTAGTAGCGGGAGTCGGTACTTC. Its coded protein is CSARVSSGSRYF.